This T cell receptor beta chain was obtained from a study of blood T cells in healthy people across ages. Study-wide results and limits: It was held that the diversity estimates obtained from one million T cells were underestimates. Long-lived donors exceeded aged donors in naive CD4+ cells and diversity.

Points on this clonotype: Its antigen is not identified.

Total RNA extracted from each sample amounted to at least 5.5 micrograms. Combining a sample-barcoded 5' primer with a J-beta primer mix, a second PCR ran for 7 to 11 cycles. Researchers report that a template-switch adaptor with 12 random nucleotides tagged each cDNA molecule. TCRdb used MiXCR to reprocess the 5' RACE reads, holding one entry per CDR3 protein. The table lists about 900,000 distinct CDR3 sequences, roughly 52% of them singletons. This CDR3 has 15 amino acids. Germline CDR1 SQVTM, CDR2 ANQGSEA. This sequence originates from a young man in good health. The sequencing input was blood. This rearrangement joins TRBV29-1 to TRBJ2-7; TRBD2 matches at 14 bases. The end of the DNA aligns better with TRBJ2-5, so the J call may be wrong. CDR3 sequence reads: CSVVGTSGGYETQYF. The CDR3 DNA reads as TGCAGCGTCGTGGGGACTAGCGGGGGTTATGAGACCCAGTACTTC.